One sample yielded the 14 T cell receptor beta chains listed below, sequenced in a study of control samples from healthy donors and cancer patients. Clones were sequenced by immunoSEQ multiplex PCR, and TCRdb holds only the in-frame ones, with some missing. The sample contains about 120,000 clones, roughly nine tenths of which appear only once. The sample taken for sequencing was blood. These receptor sequences come from a woman aged 18-35 years in good health.

The rearrangement joins TRBV5-1 to TRBJ1-4; D gene uncertain. Germline CDR1 reads SGHRS; CDR2 reads YFSETQ. The CDR3 sequence is 18 residues long. V dropped 3 bases and J dropped 3 bases, with 21 bases sitting between them. The CDR3 sequence is CASSSDPISFRANEKLFF. The DNA of the CDR3 is TGCGCCAGCAGCTCGGACCCTATTTCCTTTCGGGCTAATGAAAAACTGTTTTTT.

J is TRBJ2-7 and V is TRBV28, with 9 nucleotides matching TRBD2. Germline trimming cut 6 bases from V and 4 bases from J; bases unmatched to any gene: 13. The CDR3 is 16 amino acids. Germline assignment: CDR1 MDHEN and CDR2 SYDVKM. The chain's CDR3 is CASSPLAGARVYEQYF. The CDR3, as DNA: TGTGCCAGCAGCCCGTTAGCGGGAGCACGAGTGTACGAGCAGTACTTC.

Remarks on this clone: Additional DNA sequences in this sample encode the identical CDR3. V usage is TRBV6-5 and J usage is TRBJ1-6; 10 positions match TRBD1. Germline V CDR1 and CDR2: MNHEY, SVGAGI. J gave up 7 bases and V 0 bases, and 0 bases lay outside the gene matches. This CDR3 is 15 amino acids long. For the CDR3, the DNA is TGTGCCAGCAGTTACTCGGGACAGGGGAATTCACCCCTCCACTTT. Protein: CASSYSGQGNSPLHF.

DNA for the CDR3: TGTGCCACCAGTGATTTCTCGGGTTCACGGGACATGTCCGCCGGGGAGCTGTTTTTT. Its translation is CATSDFSGSRDMSAGELFF. V usage is TRBV24-1 and J usage is TRBJ2-2; TRBD1 is a possible D gene (6 bases). Germline CDR1 and CDR2: KGHDR and SFDVKD. V was clipped by 1 base and J by 6 bases, with 23 bases between them. CDR3 length equals 19 residues.

The chain recombines TRBV7-2 with TRBJ2-7; 8 bases align to TRBD2. The CDR3 has 19 amino acids. From germline, CDR1 is SGHTA and CDR2 FQGNSA. The ends lost 1 base at V and 2 bases at J; junction bases unmatched: 16. The CDR3 DNA is TGTGCCAGCAGCTTAGGACGAGGGAGCGGGAGTTTAAAAACCTACGAGCAGTACTTC. Amino acids: CASSLGRGSGSLKTYEQYF.

The rearrangement links TRBV10-3 to TRBJ1-5; D is possibly TRBD1 (6 bases). The CDR3 loop spans 14 amino acids. Trimming stripped 2 bases from V and 3 bases from J, with 8 bases between. Germline-derived CDR1 and CDR2 are ENHRY and SYGVKD. CDR3 residues: CAISEGQTNQPQHF. CDR3 in DNA: TGTGCCATCAGTGAGGGACAGACCAATCAGCCCCAGCATTTT.

This rearrangement joins TRBV19 to TRBJ2-3; D may be TRBD2 (5 bases). The ends were cut back, 6 bases at V and 1 base at J, with 14 bases in the middle. Germline CDR1 is LNHDA and CDR2 is SQIVND (reference sequence). CDR3 size: 15 residues. This CDR3 is CASSPRPRGTDTQYF. In DNA form, the CDR3 reads TGTGCCAGTAGCCCTCGGCCGAGGGGCACAGATACGCAGTATTTT. Combining the CDR3 with reference TRBV19 and TRBJ2-3 gives the whole variable domain DGGITQSPKYLFRKEGQNVTLSCEQNLNHDAMYWYRQDPGQGLRLIYYSQIVNDFQKGDIAEGYSVSREKKESFPLTVTSAQKNPTAFYLCASSPRPRGTDTQYFGPGTRLTVL.

A word on this clone: Likely a read error: the CDR3 ends without its conserved phenylalanine or tryptophan. The gene calls are TRBV7-2 and TRBJ1-1; D not certain. Trimming took 2 bases from V and 2 from J, leaving 9 bases between them. CDR3 length equals 14 residues. From germline, CDR1 is SGHTA and CDR2 FQGNSA. The CDR3 is CASSLYFKNTEAFL. The CDR3 coding sequence is TGTGCCAGCAGCTTATATTTCAAAAACACTGAAGCTTTCCTT.

This sequence joins TRBV12-3 or TRBV12-4 and TRBJ1-2, with D maybe TRBD1 (5 bases). The CDR3 has 11 amino acids. V lost 3 bases, J lost 6 bases, and 5 bases lay in between. In DNA form, the CDR3 reads TGTGCCAGCAGTTTGGGGGATGGCTACACCTTC. It encodes CASSLGDGYTF.

The chain uses TRBV2 and TRBJ1-5; no definite D call. CDR1 and CDR2 from the germline V gene are SNHLY and FYNNEI. Trimming left V 6 bases short and J 0 bases short, with 15 bases between. The CDR3 has 16 amino acids. CDR3 coding DNA: TGTGCCAGCAGCCAAAATGGTGGGTTTAGCAATCAGCCCCAGCATTTT. Amino acid sequence: CASSQNGGFSNQPQHF. Based on the CDR3 plus reference TRBV2 and TRBJ1-5, the full variable domain is EPEVTQTPSHQVTQMGQEVILRCVPISNHLYFYWYRQILGQKVEFLVSFYNNEISEKSEIFDDQFSVERPDGSNFTLKIRSTKLEDSAMYFCASSQNGGFSNQPQHFGDGTRLSIL.

The chain carries TRBV7-2 and TRBJ2-3; tentative D call: TRBD2 (5 bases). Per the germline V gene, CDR1 is SGHTA and CDR2 is FQGNSA. This CDR3 region has 16 residues. Trimming took off 2 bases at V and 2 bases at J, with 14 bases between the two ends. Here the CDR3 reads CASSLTGNRLTDTQYF. CDR3 DNA: TGTGCCAGCAGCTTAACCGGGAATAGACTCACAGATACGCAGTATTTT. The full variable domain, completed using reference TRBV7-2 and TRBJ2-3, is GAGVSQSPSNKVTEKGKDVELRCDPISGHTALYWYRQSLGQGLEFLIYFQGNSAPDKSGLPSDRFSAERTGGSVSTLTIQRTQQEDSAVYLCASSLTGNRLTDTQYFGPGTRLTVL.

The chain couples TRBV6-2 or TRBV6-3 to TRBJ2-2; D uncertain. V gave up 6 bases and J gave up 1 base, with 3 bases separating them. The germline V gene has CDR1 MNHEY and CDR2 SVGEGT. The CDR3 length is 12 residues. CDR3 sequence: CASSQNTGELFF. The CDR3 DNA reads TGTGCCAGCAGCCAGAACACCGGGGAGCTGTTTTTT.

The J gene is TRBJ1-2, the V gene TRBV4-3; D might be TRBD1 (6 bases). CDR1 and CDR2 (germline): LGHNA, YSLEER. The V and J ends lost 1 base and 6 bases respectively, with 15 bases between them. This CDR3 comprises 15 residues. For the CDR3, the DNA is TGCGCCAGCAGCCAAGTCCAAGGGGGGTGGAATGGCTACACCTTC. It yields the protein CASSQVQGGWNGYTF.

This chain uses TRBV30 with TRBJ1-2, with D unclear. The CDR3 runs to 14 residues. CDR1 and CDR2 (germline): GTSNPN, SVGIG (reference sequence). V shed 3 bases and J shed 3 bases, with 14 bases lying between them. CDR3 protein: CAWSLRLNYYGYTF. In DNA, the CDR3 is TGTGCCTGGAGCCTCAGGTTGAACTACTATGGCTACACCTTC.